This T cell receptor (beta chain) was captured in a study of spatial heterogeneity in lung cancer. Study background: The average appearance count of each unique TCR and UMI combination in raw reads was more than 9.5. Study-level findings and limits: Tumor mutation counts were tracked by expanded intratumoral alpha and beta TCR counts.

As for this clonotype: The antigen is not known.

V gave up 0 bases and J gave up 0 bases, with 11 bases separating them. CDR1 KGHSH and CDR2 LQKENI come from the germline V gene. The CDR3 is 17 residues long. TCRdb recomputed calls from the 5' RACE reads with MiXCR, one row per CDR3 protein. The sample yields 17,000 or so distinct CDR3 sequences, 6.2% seen once. Time point in this sample: sample taken at primary tumor resection. The input material, whole RNA from tumor, nontumor lung or frozen PBMC, was sequenced unsorted. The origin of this receptor is a male donor with early-stage non-small cell lung cancer. The V call is TRBV18, the J call TRBJ2-2; D remains ambiguous. Sequencing was performed on lung tumor tissue, taken at surgery. The CDR3 spells CASSPPPYTTNTGELFF. CDR3 DNA sequence: TGTGCCAGCTCACCACCCCCCTACACCACGAACACCGGGGAGCTGTTTTTT.